This T cell receptor beta chain emerged from a study of multiple sclerosis patients with progressive multifocal leukoencephalopathy. Study results and caveats: Preferential TRBV-TRBJ pairings or common gene usage were not detected at PML.

The assay was immunoSEQ multiplex PCR, and TCRdb's table has in-frame clones only and misses some. Among about 31,000 clones listed, more than 80% were seen once. Time point specified: time of PML onset. All PML patients were female, and all patients had earlier interferon beta. Details on this clone: Its antigen is currently unknown.

The ends were cut back, 3 bases at V and 0 bases at J, with 11 bases in the middle. This CDR3 is built from 15 residues. Germline V gene lookup returns CDR1 LNHDA and CDR2 SQIVND (reference sequence). The sequence was collected from a woman aged 30 to 39 with progressive multifocal leukoencephalopathy. The V gene is TRBV19, the J gene TRBJ2-5; tentative D call: TRBD1 (6 bases). This material consisted of PBMCs, taken from a patient treated with natalizumab. The CDR3 here is CASSIRGQDQETQYF. CDR3 DNA: TGTGCCAGTAGTATTCGGGGACAAGACCAAGAGACCCAGTACTTC.